Listed here is a single T cell receptor (beta chain). This entry is derived from a study of technical replicates of blood from a handful of donors. This CDR3 contains 14 residues. CDR1 is SGHRS and CDR2 is YFSETQ in the germline V gene. Trimming took off 4 bases at V and 5 bases at J, with 14 bases between the two ends. TCRdb keeps only in-frame clones here, not all; method: immunoSEQ multiplex PCR. This sample yields 85,000 to 100,000 clones, of which almost 96% are seen a single time; around 0.22% belongs to the top ten. This TCR was recovered from a human donor in good health. This sequence joins TRBV5-1 and TRBJ2-3; possibly TRBD2 for D (5 bases). The sequenced sample was T cells isolated from PBMCs. The chain's CDR3 is CASSLGGSRDTQYF. CDR3 nucleotide sequence: TGCGCCAGCAGCCTTGGCGGGTCCCGAGATACGCAGTATTTT.